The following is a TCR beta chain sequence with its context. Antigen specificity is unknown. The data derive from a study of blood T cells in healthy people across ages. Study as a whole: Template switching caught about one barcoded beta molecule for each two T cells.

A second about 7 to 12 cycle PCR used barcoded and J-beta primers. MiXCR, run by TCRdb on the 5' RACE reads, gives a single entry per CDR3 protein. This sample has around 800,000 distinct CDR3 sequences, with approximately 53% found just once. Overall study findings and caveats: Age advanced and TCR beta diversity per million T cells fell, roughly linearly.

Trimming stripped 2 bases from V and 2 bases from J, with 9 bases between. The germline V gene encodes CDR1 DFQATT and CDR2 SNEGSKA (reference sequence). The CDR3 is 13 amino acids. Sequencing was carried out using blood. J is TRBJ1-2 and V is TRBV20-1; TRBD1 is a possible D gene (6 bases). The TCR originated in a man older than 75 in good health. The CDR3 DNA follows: TGCAGTGCTAGAAAAGACAGGAACTATGGCTACACCTTC. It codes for CSARKDRNYGYTF.